This paragraph reports one T cell receptor beta chain. No antigen is known for it. No qualities accompany the bases; no much larger clone lies one base away. Donors were around 37 systemically healthy Caucasian individuals from Russia aged roughly 6 to 90 years. Each donor gave 8 to 10 milliliters of peripheral blood, drawn into EDTA-treated Vacutainer tubes. Ficoll-Paque density-gradient centrifugation was used to isolate PBMCs, with at least 6 million per sample. Trizol reagent was used to extract total RNA from PBMCs, with at least 5 micrograms per sample. Naive CD45RAhigh/CD27high T cell percentages were measured by flow cytometry on a PBMC aliquot from every donor. The data stem from a study of blood T cells in healthy people across ages (dated by TCRdb to the mid-2010s). Regarding the complete study: In model experiments, template switching captured roughly one uniquely barcoded TCR beta cDNA molecule for every two T cells. To track age-related changes in TCR beta repertoire diversity, the study relied on deep sequencing normalized with unique cDNA molecular identifiers. Donors were grouped into four age groups: young (average roughly 15 years), middle-aged (under 40), aged (around 56) and long-lived (about 82). For two donors (one aged 18 to 29 and one aged 80 or older), the study analyzed two additional independent replicas of 1 million unique cDNA reads from the same blood draw. To avoid experimental bias, donors of different ages were randomly spread across the sequencing lanes. Broad study findings and their caveats: The CMV infection status of donors was not known, potentially confounding age-related changes in expanded clonotypes. Because profiling used bulk unsorted PBMCs, naive and antigen-experienced compartments could not be compared conclusively. A strong correlation was found between observed TCR beta diversity and the percentage of naive T cells measured by flow cytometry. The long-lived group showed more naive CD4+ T cells, fewer expanded clones and increased TCR diversity than the aged group, suggesting age selection. Estimates of total diversity based on one million sequenced T cells were considered lower bounds and underestimates. As age increased, observed TCR beta diversity per million T cells dropped in a roughly linear way, and a significant reduction was already evident by age around 41.

Libraries came from 5' RACE. TCRdb lists the instrument as Illumina HiSeq 2500. A second PCR of roughly 7 to 11 cycles was performed with a sample-barcoded 5' primer and a J-beta primer mix. A unique molecular identifier was introduced onto each TCR beta cDNA molecule by a template-switch 5' adaptor carrying 12 random nucleotides. Each sample yielded at least 2.5 million CDR3-containing paired-end reads. First-strand cDNA synthesis was performed from all RNA using the Mint cDNA synthesis kit, with priming by a TRBC-specific oligonucleotide. After uracil-DNA glycosylase treatment, a first 18-cycle PCR used universal primers M1SS and BC2_uni_R on all cDNA. For the original study's pipeline: For normalization, 1 million high-quality reads were randomly selected from each sample, with every read carrying a distinct molecular identifier. Instead of being binned into consensus sequences, reads that shared molecular identifiers were thrown out. MiTCR, set to a Q25 quality threshold and the strictest error-elimination algorithm, was used for CDR3 identification, clonotype clustering and error correction. A nonparametric unseen species model using Euler transformation provided a lower-bound estimate of total TCR beta diversity. TCRdb passed the public sequencing reads through fastp at Q25 and MiXCR, retaining productive beta sequences. CDR3 protein sequences are deduplicated, and each keeps its most common genes and DNA. The V and J calls here are based on TCRdb, not the publication. This sample holds 1.5 million to 2 million distinct CDR3 sequences; roughly 27% were observed only once. More than 6% of the sample comes from the top ten.

The CDR3 contains 11 residues, cysteine and phenylalanine counted. This entry keeps only the CDR3 DNA: 33 bases, framed from base 1. Trimming takes 0 bases from V and 7 bases from J, and the germline ends sit 4 bases apart. CDR1 and CDR2 (SGHKS, YYEKEE) derive from the germline V gene (reference sequence). The chain links TRBV5-5 with TRBJ1-1, with no reliable assignment of the D segment. The sequence was obtained from a woman in her twenties or thirties in good health. The material sequenced was blood. The CDR3 amino acid sequence is: CASSLDYEAFF. The nucleotide sequence is TGTGCCAGCAGCTTGGATTATGAAGCTTTCTTT.